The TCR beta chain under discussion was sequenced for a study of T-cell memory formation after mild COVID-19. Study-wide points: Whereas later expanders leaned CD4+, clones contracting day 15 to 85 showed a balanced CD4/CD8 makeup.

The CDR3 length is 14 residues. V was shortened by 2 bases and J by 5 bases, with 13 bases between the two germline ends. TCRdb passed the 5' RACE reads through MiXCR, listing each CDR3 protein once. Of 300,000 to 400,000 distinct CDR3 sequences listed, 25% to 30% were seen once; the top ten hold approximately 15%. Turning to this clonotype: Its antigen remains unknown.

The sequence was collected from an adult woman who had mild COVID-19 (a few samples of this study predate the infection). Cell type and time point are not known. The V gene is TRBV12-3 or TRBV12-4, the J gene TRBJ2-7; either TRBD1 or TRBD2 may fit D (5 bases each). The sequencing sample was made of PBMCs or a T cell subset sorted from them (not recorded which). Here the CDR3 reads CASSLWGSLNEQYF. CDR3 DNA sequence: TGTGCCAGCAGTTTATGGGGGAGCCTAAACGAGCAGTACTTC.